Described below is a single T cell receptor beta chain sequence and its context. The same CDR3 arises from other DNA sequences in this sample as well. Data came from immunoSEQ multiplex PCR; TCRdb stores just in-frame clones and leaves some out. The sample includes some 2,000,000 clones, approximately 95% of them seen just once. The trim removed 4 bases at V and 1 base at J, leaving 3 bases unmatched. The CDR3 spans 15 residues. Per the germline V gene, CDR1 is LNHDA and CDR2 is SQIVND (reference sequence). This specimen comes from a study of shared clonotypes between healthy human individuals. The rearrangement links TRBV19 to TRBJ1-2; the match to TRBD1 covers 10 bases. The sequenced material came from naive CD4+ T cells sorted from blood. The subset is: CD45RA+ positively selected. This sequence was found in a man between 18 and 35 years old in good health. The CDR3 DNA reads TGTGCCAGTAGTAGTCGGACAGGGGGTAACTATGGCTACACCTTC. Translation: CASSSRTGGNYGYTF.